Detailed here is one T cell receptor beta chain. The sample belongs to a study of blood T cell repertoires in COVID-19. The wider study: Acute and convalescent COVID-19 specimens originated in the United States, Italy and Spain. From T cells, B-cell-depleted T cells, or PBMCs came the material, which was cDNA or gDNA.

Original handling: Amplifying reference gene primers gave estimates of nucleated cell counts. This table comes from immunoSEQ multiplex PCR, and its TCRdb copy is limited to in-frame clones, with some not included. D and trimming were read from the DNA, whereas the V and J calls and clone size are those reported in that table. The sample comprises hundreds of thousands of clones, approximately 83% of which are singletons, and about 9% rests with the top ten. CDR1 is KGHDR and CDR2 is SFDVKD in the germline V gene. The CDR3 totals 15 residues. V trimming: 4 bases; J trimming: 5 bases; junction bases outside the gene matches: 9.

The source of this sequence is a man older than 75 with acute or convalescent COVID-19. V gene TRBV24-1 combines with J gene TRBJ1-2; 7 bases map to TRBD1. Sequenced input: peripheral blood. CDR3 sequence: CATSDPTGEAYGYTF. The CDR3 DNA is TGTGCCACCAGTGACCCCACAGGGGAAGCGTATGGCTACACCTTC.